These 7 T cell receptor beta chains were sequenced from one sample in a study of control samples from healthy donors and cancer patients (TCRdb year 2020). Library preparation used the immunoSEQ multiplex PCR assay. Held by TCRdb, this immuneACCESS table contains in-frame sequences only and omits some clones. Under half of the omission traces to an unresolved V gene where checked; the cause of the rest is unknown. For this sample the table gives more than 85,000 clones, of which 83% were detected only once. Less than 15% of the sample comes from the top ten. Specimen: blood. These receptors all stem from a woman between 45 and 65 years old in good health.

The table lists this clone with a few counts. The CDR3 DNA reads as TGTGCCAGCAGTTTCGGGACGGGTTCACCCCTCCACTTT. Protein sequence: CASSFGTGSPLHF. The chain recombines TRBV27 with TRBJ1-6; perhaps TRBD1 as D (5 bases). Germline V gene sequence: CDR1 MNHEY, CDR2 SMNVEV (reference sequence). V was cut by 3 bases and J by 9 bases, with 9 bases left in between. The CDR3 has 13 amino acids.

This clone was counted a single time. The chain links TRBV7-2 to TRBJ1-2; D remains ambiguous. Trimming shortened V by 2 bases and J by 4 bases, and 2 bases separated the two germline ends. Germline V gene sequence: CDR1 SGHTA, CDR2 FQGNSA. This CDR3 has 11 amino acids. CDR3 sequence reads: CASSLRYGYTF. Written as DNA, the CDR3 is TGTGCCAGCAGCTTACGCTATGGCTACACCTTC.

V and J are TRBV7-9 and TRBJ1-1; no definite D call. Germline V gives CDR1 SEHNR, CDR2 FQNEAQ (reference sequence). The CDR3 spans 13 residues. Trimming stripped 2 bases from V and 5 bases from J, with 9 bases between. The chain's CDR3 is CASSLYPRTEAFF. CDR3 nucleotide sequence: TGTGCCAGCAGCTTATATCCCAGAACTGAAGCTTTCTTT.

The V call is TRBV5-4, the J call TRBJ1-3, with no clear D. Per germline, CDR1 SGHNT and CDR2 YYREEE (reference sequence). Trimming cost V 0 bases and J 0 bases, with 10 bases left between them. CDR3 length: 16 residues. This CDR3 is CASSLERQTSGNTIYF. The DNA for the CDR3 is TGTGCCAGCAGCTTGGAACGCCAGACCTCTGGAAACACCATATATTTT.

The chain uses TRBV7-9 and TRBJ2-1, with D uncertain. V was shortened by 3 bases and J by 7 bases, with 10 bases between the two germline ends. Germline assignment: CDR1 SEHNR and CDR2 FQNEAQ (reference sequence). The CDR3 is made up of 13 amino acids. The chain's CDR3 is CASSFRMLNEQFF. The CDR3, as DNA: TGTGCCAGCAGCTTTAGAATGTTGAATGAGCAGTTCTTC.

The J gene is TRBJ2-7, the V gene TRBV6-6; TRBD1 matches at 9 bases. This CDR3 has 16 amino acids. Germline V gene data show CDR1 as MNHNY and CDR2 as SVGAGI (reference sequence). V lost 0 bases and J lost 3; bases outside the gene matches: 6. The DNA for the CDR3 is TGTGCCAGCAGTTACTCTCGGGACAGGGTTTTCTACGAGCAGTACTTC. Translating it yields CASSYSRDRVFYEQYF.

This clone was observed a single time. The chain joins TRBV23-1 to TRBJ1-4, with no clear D. TRBV23-1 carries the ORF label, with uncertain function. The V end was cut by 8 bases, the J end by 2 bases, with 27 bases between. CDR3 length: 19 residues. CDR3 residues: CASGIRVRTPEVTNEKLFF. CDR3 bases: TGCGCCAGCGGAATCCGGGTGAGAACCCCCGAGGTGACTAATGAAAAACTGTTTTTT.